Shown below are 21 T cell receptor beta chains from a single sample sequenced in a study of shared clonotypes between healthy human individuals. The assay was immunoSEQ multiplex PCR, and TCRdb's table has in-frame clones only and misses some. The sample lists about 480,000 clones, 75% to 85% occurring once. The material sequenced was PBMCs. The receptors derive from a woman aged 40 to 50 in good health. Some clones in this sample may be carry-over from other donors' samples.

The genes are TRBV2 and TRBJ2-7; 11 positions match TRBD2. Germline loops: CDR1 SNHLY, CDR2 FYNNEI. The CDR3 has 17 amino acids. Trimming cost V 0 bases and J 7 bases; bases outside gene matches: 11. This chain's CDR3 is CASSEALGLAEVREQYF. CDR3 DNA sequence: TGTGCCAGCAGTGAAGCTTTGGGACTAGCGGAAGTTAGAGAGCAGTACTTC.

The chain recombines TRBV30 with TRBJ2-2, with D perhaps being TRBD1 or TRBD2 (5 bases each). The V gene's germline CDR1 is GTSNPN and CDR2 SVGIG (reference sequence). V lost 4 bases to trimming and J lost 0 bases, with 12 bases between them. The CDR3 extends over 15 amino acids. The CDR3 here is CAWKRGAANTGELFF. The CDR3, as DNA: TGTGCCTGGAAAAGAGGGGCGGCGAACACCGGGGAGCTGTTTTTT.

V usage is TRBV6-5 and J usage is TRBJ2-3, with D maybe TRBD2 (5 bases). The length of the CDR3 is 13 residues. Germline CDR1 is MNHEY and CDR2 is SVGAGI. The V and J ends lost 7 bases and 1 base respectively, with 9 bases between them. CDR3 bases: TGTGCCAGCAATCGGGGTCGCACAGATACGCAGTATTTT. Translating gives CASNRGRTDTQYF.

The V call is TRBV14, the J call TRBJ2-7; no clear D gene. The CDR3 totals 14 residues. V shed 3 bases and J shed 1 base, with 10 bases lying between them. The germline V gene encodes CDR1 SGHDN and CDR2 FVKESK. CDR3 nucleotide sequence: TGTGCCAGCAGCCACGCCGGGTCTTCCTACGAGCAGTACTTC. Protein: CASSHAGSSYEQYF.

The chain is built from TRBV6-5 and TRBJ2-2, with D unresolved. Germline V lookup: CDR1 MNHEY, CDR2 SVGAGI. The CDR3 is 13 residues long. Trimming shortened V by 5 bases and J by 7 bases, and 11 bases separated the two germline ends. The CDR3 region has the DNA TGTGCCAGCAGTAGGACGTTGGACGGGGAGCTGTTTTTT. This sequence encodes CASSRTLDGELFF.

On this clone: Other DNA sequences from this sample encode an identical CDR3 as well. The chain joins TRBV6-1 to TRBJ1-2; 8 bases match TRBD1. This CDR3 is 12 amino acids long. V was pared by 5 bases and J by 8 bases, with 4 bases of the junction left unmatched. Germline-derived CDR1 and CDR2 are MNHNS and SASEGT. CDR3 sequence (DNA): TGTGCCAGCAGTCCTCGACAGGGGGGCTACACCTTC. Amino acid sequence: CASSPRQGGYTF.

The rearrangement links TRBV2 to TRBJ2-1; D might be TRBD2 (6 bases). V dropped 4 bases and J dropped 6 bases, with 16 bases sitting between them. This CDR3 is built from 15 residues. Germline CDR1 SNHLY, CDR2 FYNNEI. CDR3 bases: TGTGCCAGCAGTGGACTAGTCCGAGCTTCCAATGAGCAGTTCTTC. It specifies CASSGLVRASNEQFF. Using reference TRBV2 and TRBJ2-1 for the parts outside the CDR3, the full variable domain is EPEVTQTPSHQVTQMGQEVILRCVPISNHLYFYWYRQILGQKVEFLVSFYNNEISEKSEIFDDQFSVERPDGSNFTLKIRSTKLEDSAMYFCASSGLVRASNEQFFGPGTRLTVL.

The chain couples TRBV4-3 to TRBJ1-2; 11 nucleotides line up with TRBD1. V shed 4 bases, J shed 8 bases, and the junction held 9 bases outside the gene matches. The germline CDR1 and CDR2 sequences are LGHNA and YSLEER. CDR3 length: 15 residues. CDR3 amino acids: CASSPRTGGLGGYTF. The CDR3 DNA is TGCGCCAGCAGCCCCCGGACAGGGGGCTTGGGCGGCTACACCTTC.

The chain recombines TRBV28 with TRBJ2-7, with D possibly matching TRBD2 (5 bases). The CDR3 has 12 residues. The germline V gene has CDR1 MDHEN and CDR2 SYDVKM. V dropped 8 bases and J dropped 2 bases, with 10 bases sitting between them. The DNA of the CDR3 is TGTGCCAGCTTAGGAGGAGCCTACGAGCAGTACTTC. As protein: CASLGGAYEQYF.

The chain employs TRBV28 and TRBJ1-2; 12 bases fit TRBD1. Per the germline V gene, CDR1 is MDHEN and CDR2 is SYDVKM. The J segment lost 4 bases and the V segment lost 4 bases, leaving 10 bases of the junction unmatched. The CDR3 runs 17 residues. The CDR3, as DNA: TGTGCCAGCAGTTCCCGTCCGGGACAGGGGGCGGCCTATGGCTACACCTTC. This codes for CASSSRPGQGAAYGYTF.

The J gene is TRBJ2-2, the V gene TRBV7-9, with D possibly called TRBD1 or TRBD2 (5 bases each). The germline V gene encodes CDR1 SEHNR and CDR2 FQNEAQ (reference sequence). V lost 1 base, J lost 4 bases, and 13 bases lay in between. There are 16 residues in the CDR3. The CDR3 DNA reads as TGTGCCAGCAGCTTAGATTTCTGGGGGACCACCGGGGAGCTGTTTTTT. Translated, it gives CASSLDFWGTTGELFF.

The chain carries TRBV28 and TRBJ2-5; D is uncertain. The closer fit of TRBJ2-7 to the DNA end suggests the J call may be wrong. Germline V gene sequence: CDR1 MDHEN, CDR2 SYDVKM. There are 15 residues in the CDR3. The CDR3 sequence: CASSLVWGRVYEQYF. Written as DNA, the CDR3 is TGTGCCAGCAGTTTAGTTTGGGGAAGAGTATACGAGCAGTACTTC.

For the CDR3, the DNA is TGCGCCAGCAGTCCCGATGCAGGGACAGATACGCAGTATTTT. Its protein is CASSPDAGTDTQYF. The chain has TRBV5-1 and TRBJ2-3, with a weak D call TRBD1 (5 bases). V was trimmed by 5 bases and J by 3 bases, leaving 13 bases between them. The CDR3 has 14 amino acids. In germline, CDR1 is SGHRS, CDR2 YFSETQ.

The CDR3 DNA sequence: TGCAGCATCCAGCCTCGGGACGGTTCCTACGAGCAGTACTTC. This encodes CSIQPRDGSYEQYF. The V gene is TRBV29-1, the J gene TRBJ2-7; the D gene could be TRBD1 or TRBD2 (5 bases each). Germline V gene sequence: CDR1 SQVTM, CDR2 ANQGSEA. V shed 8 bases and J shed 1 base, with 18 bases lying between them. The CDR3 is made up of 14 amino acids.

This clone showed up just once. At one boundary the junction diverges from the germline segment, which might be a read error. The V call is TRBV30, the J call TRBJ1-3; D might be TRBD1 (5 bases). The CDR3 has 13 amino acids. Germline CDR1 GTSNPN, CDR2 SVGIG (reference sequence). The CDR3 is CAWSVGTGNTIYF. CDR3 nucleotide sequence: TGTGCCTGGAGTGTAGGGACTGGCAACACCATATATTTT.

J is TRBJ2-2 and V is TRBV5-5, with TRBD1 matching 11 bases. The V segment lost 5 bases and the J segment 4 bases; nucleotides outside the gene matches: 4. Looked up from germline, CDR1 is SGHKS and CDR2 is YYEKEE (reference sequence). The CDR3 is 15 amino acids. Here the CDR3 DNA reads TGTGCCAGCAGGGCCGGGACAGGGGGCACCGGGGAGCTGTTTTTT. Translating it yields CASRAGTGGTGELFF.

The V gene is TRBV15, the J gene TRBJ2-7; 9 nucleotides align to TRBD1. CDR1 and CDR2 from the germline V gene are LNHNV and YYDKDF (reference sequence). CDR3 length: 15 amino acids. The J segment lost 6 bases and the V segment lost 3 bases, leaving 9 bases of the junction unmatched. CDR3 sequence reads: CATSRGRDRALEQYF. CDR3 coding DNA: TGTGCCACCAGCAGGGGACGGGACAGGGCCCTCGAGCAGTACTTC.

About this clone: This sample also contains other DNA sequences that code for the same CDR3. The chain links TRBV7-9 to TRBJ2-7; D is unresolved. Trimming shortened V by 2 bases and J by 0 bases, and 2 bases separated the two germline ends. CDR3 length: 12 amino acids. Germline CDR1 SEHNR, CDR2 FQNEAQ (reference sequence). CDR3 coding DNA: TGTGCCAGCAGCTTAAGCTCCTACGAGCAGTACTTC. As protein: CASSLSSYEQYF.

V gene TRBV19 combines with J gene TRBJ2-5; TRBD2 agrees at 7 bases. Looked up from germline, CDR1 is LNHDA and CDR2 is SQIVND (reference sequence). The CDR3 is 13 amino acids. V shed 5 bases and J 5 bases; nucleotides not matched to a gene: 5. The CDR3 bases are TGTGCCAGTAGTCGGGGGGTTGGGGAGACCCAGTACTTC. As protein: CASSRGVGETQYF.

This clone came up many times. Other nucleotide sequences from this sample produce the same CDR3. V usage is TRBV2 and J usage is TRBJ1-3; unclear D gene. Trimming took 7 bases from V and 0 from J, leaving 13 bases between them. The CDR3 loop spans 15 amino acids. Germline assignment: CDR1 SNHLY and CDR2 FYNNEI. DNA of the CDR3: TGTGCCAGCAAACAGTCTCGGAGCTCTGGAAACACCATATATTTT. The encoded protein is CASKQSRSSGNTIYF. Full variable domain (rest looked up from reference TRBV2 and TRBJ1-3): EPEVTQTPSHQVTQMGQEVILRCVPISNHLYFYWYRQILGQKVEFLVSFYNNEISEKSEIFDDQFSVERPDGSNFTLKIRSTKLEDSAMYFCASKQSRSSGNTIYFGEGSWLTVV.

J is TRBJ2-7 and V is TRBV19; 7 bases are shared with TRBD1. This CDR3 comprises 16 residues. The germline CDR1 and CDR2 sequences are LNHDA and SQIVND (reference sequence). The ends lost 5 bases at V and 3 bases at J; junction bases unmatched: 13. CDR3: CASSPIPGQSNYEQYF. The CDR3, as DNA: TGTGCCAGTAGTCCAATACCGGGACAGTCGAACTACGAGCAGTACTTC.